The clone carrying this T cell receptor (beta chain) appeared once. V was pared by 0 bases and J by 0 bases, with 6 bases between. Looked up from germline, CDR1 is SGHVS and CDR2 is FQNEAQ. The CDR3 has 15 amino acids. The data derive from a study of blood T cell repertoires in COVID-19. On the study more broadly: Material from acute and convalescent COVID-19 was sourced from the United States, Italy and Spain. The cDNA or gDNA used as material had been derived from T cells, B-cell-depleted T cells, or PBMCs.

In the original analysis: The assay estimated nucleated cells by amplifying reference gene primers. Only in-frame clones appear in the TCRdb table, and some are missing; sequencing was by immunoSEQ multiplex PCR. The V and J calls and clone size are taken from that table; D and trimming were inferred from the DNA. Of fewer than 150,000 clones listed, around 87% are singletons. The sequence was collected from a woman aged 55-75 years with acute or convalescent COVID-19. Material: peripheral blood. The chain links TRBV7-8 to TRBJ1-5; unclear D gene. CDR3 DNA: TGTGCCAGCAGCTTAGCCGTTAATAGCAATCAGCCCCAGCATTTT. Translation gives CASSLAVNSNQPQHF.